This TCR beta chain was observed in a study of T cells after yellow fever vaccination. A word on this clonotype: The antigen is unknown.

Overall study results and limits: The secondary response peaked faster, at day 5 versus 15, but was weaker. FACS-sorted repertoires might harbor abundant contaminating clonotypes from the bulk population.

TCRdb reanalysed the 5' RACE reads using MiXCR and keeps one entry per CDR3 protein. Here the sample spans 360,000 or so distinct CDR3 sequences, approximately 10% being singletons. The clonotype was recovered from a young man who received the YFV17D yellow fever vaccine. This specimen was PBMCs, taken on the day of the first yellow fever vaccination.

This CDR3 is CSVGLGQLYEQYF. DNA of the CDR3: TGCAGCGTTGGTTTGGGACAGCTCTACGAGCAGTACTTC. The chain couples TRBV29-1 to TRBJ2-7; 7 nucleotides match TRBD1. Per germline, CDR1 SQVTM and CDR2 ANQGSEA. Unmatched junction bases numbered 6, after V lost 4 bases and J lost 3 bases. The CDR3 sequence is 13 residues long.